This T cell receptor beta chain stems from a study of Tregs in tolerant kidney transplant recipients. Study-wide findings and caveats: Findings come from small patient numbers and require larger validation.

Measured with immunoSEQ multiplex PCR; TCRdb has only the in-frame clones, and not every one. The sample shows approximately 65,000 clones, less than 90% of them seen only once. Germline loops: CDR1 LNHDA, CDR2 SQIVND (reference sequence). The junction had 5 bases not matched to a gene; V was cut back by 1 base and J by 5 bases. There are 16 residues in the CDR3. About this clone itself: No antigen is known for it.

Specimen: CD4+ T cells from blood. This TCR was recovered from a human donor in good health. J is TRBJ2-2 and V is TRBV19; 9 positions agree with TRBD1. The CDR3, as DNA: TGTGCCAGTAGTATAGGCACCGGGACAGGGACCGGGGAGCTGTTTTTT. It translates to CASSIGTGTGTGELFF. Combining the CDR3 with reference TRBV19 and TRBJ2-2 gives the whole variable domain DGGITQSPKYLFRKEGQNVTLSCEQNLNHDAMYWYRQDPGQGLRLIYYSQIVNDFQKGDIAEGYSVSREKKESFPLTVTSAQKNPTAFYLCASSIGTGTGTGELFFGEGSRLTVL.